A selection of T cell receptor beta chains follows, all from one sample in a study of T cells in Graves' hyperthyroidism and ophthalmopathy. TCRdb re-derived calls from the multiplex PCR reads in MiXCR, one entry per CDR3 protein. Here the sample spans 350,000 to 400,000 distinct CDR3 sequences, 15% to 20% being singletons. The sample consisted of blood. The receptors come from a woman younger than 35 with Graves' hyperthyroidism. Both conserved end residues are part of each CDR3. D genes are given only for firm matches. The size entry is marked missing in some rows and otherwise reads once, few, many or a size class.

clone_size: many; d_call: -; v_call: TRBV29-1; j_call: TRBJ1-1; cdr3_nt: TGCAGCGTTGAAGACGGCCTTGGAGCTTTCTTT; cdr3_aa: CSVEDGLGAFF
clone_size: many; d_call: TRBD1; v_call: TRBV6-5; j_call: TRBJ1-1; cdr3_nt: TGTGCCAGTTACAGGGGGGTGGGCGCTGAAGCTTTCTTT; cdr3_aa: CASYRGVGAEAFF
clone_size: many; d_call: TRBD2; v_call: TRBV12-3/TRBV12-4; j_call: TRBJ2-3; cdr3_nt: TGTGCCAGCAGTTTCGGTAGCGGGGGGCCACGCGCTTCGACAGATACGCAGTATTTT; cdr3_aa: CASSFGSGGPRASTDTQYF
clone_size: many; d_call: TRBD1; v_call: TRBV30; j_call: TRBJ1-5; cdr3_nt: TGTGCCTGGAGTCGCTCGGGACAGTCCTATACTCTTGGCAATCAGCCCCAGCATTTT; cdr3_aa: CAWSRSGQSYTLGNQPQHF
clone_size: few; d_call: TRBD1; v_call: TRBV18; j_call: TRBJ1-5; cdr3_nt: TGTGCCAGCTCACACGAGACAGGGCAGGGGCAGCCCCAGCATTTT; cdr3_aa: CASSHETGQGQPQHF
clone_size: -; d_call: TRBD1; v_call: TRBV7-2; j_call: TRBJ2-5; cdr3_nt: TGTGCCAGCAGCATAACAGGGGGCGGGGAGACCCAGTACTTC; cdr3_aa: CASSITGGGETQYF
clone_size: -; d_call: TRBD1; v_call: TRBV6-1; j_call: TRBJ2-2; cdr3_nt: TGTGCCAGCAGTGACAGGGGGCGCATTAACACCGGGGAGCTGTTTTTT; cdr3_aa: CASSDRGRINTGELFF
clone_size: many; d_call: -; v_call: TRBV2; j_call: TRBJ2-2; cdr3_nt: TGTGCCAGCATTCCGTCAGAGGCCGGGGAGCTGTTTTTT; cdr3_aa: CASIPSEAGELFF
clone_size: many; d_call: -; v_call: TRBV12-3/TRBV12-4; j_call: TRBJ2-3; cdr3_nt: TGTGCCAGCAGTGGGGCCAGGGAAAGGCCCAGCACAGATACGCAGTATTTT; cdr3_aa: CASSGARERPSTDTQYF
clone_size: -; d_call: -; v_call: TRBV20-1; j_call: TRBJ2-6; cdr3_nt: TGCAGTGCTAGCTCCACCCGTCACTCTGGGGCCAACGTCCTGACTTTC; cdr3_aa: CSASSTRHSGANVLTF
clone_size: -; d_call: TRBD1; v_call: TRBV9; j_call: TRBJ2-5; cdr3_nt: TGTGCCAGCAGCCGCGACAGGGCCCAAGAGACCCAGTACTTC; cdr3_aa: CASSRDRAQETQYF
clone_size: few; d_call: -; v_call: TRBV3-1; j_call: TRBJ2-7; cdr3_nt: TGTGCCAGCAGCCAAGACTCCGAGCAGTACTTC; cdr3_aa: CASSQDSEQYF
clone_size: many; d_call: -; v_call: TRBV27; j_call: TRBJ1-5; cdr3_nt: TGTGCCAGCAGTTTAAGACGGTATAGCAATCAGCCCCAGCATTTT; cdr3_aa: CASSLRRYSNQPQHF
clone_size: many; d_call: -; v_call: TRBV6-5; j_call: TRBJ2-2; cdr3_nt: TGCGCCAGCAGTTACTCGGCCAAGGGGAACACCGGGGAGCTGTTTTTT; cdr3_aa: CASSYSAKGNTGELFF
clone_size: many; d_call: TRBD1; v_call: TRBV11-2; j_call: TRBJ2-5; cdr3_nt: TGTGCCAGCAGTGACAGGGAAGAGACCCAGTACTTC; cdr3_aa: CASSDREETQYF
clone_size: many; d_call: TRBD1; v_call: TRBV27; j_call: TRBJ1-5; cdr3_nt: TGTGCCAGCAGTTTCCGCGGACAGGGCTATCAGCCCCAGCATTTT; cdr3_aa: CASSFRGQGYQPQHF
clone_size: many; d_call: TRBD1; v_call: TRBV4-1; j_call: TRBJ1-5; cdr3_nt: TGCGCCAGCAGCCAAGTCGGGACAGTTGATCAGCCCCAGCATTTT; cdr3_aa: CASSQVGTVDQPQHF
clone_size: few; d_call: TRBD2; v_call: TRBV7-6; j_call: TRBJ2-7; cdr3_nt: TGTGCCAGCAGCGCCGCGGCTAGCGGGGGGGCGAACGAGCAGTACTTC; cdr3_aa: CASSAAASGGANEQYF
clone_size: -; d_call: TRBD2; v_call: TRBV20-1; j_call: TRBJ2-2; cdr3_nt: TGCAGTGCCAGGGACTACACGAACACCGGGGAGCTGTTTTTT; cdr3_aa: CSARDYTNTGELFF
clone_size: many; d_call: -; v_call: TRBV7-9; j_call: TRBJ1-5; cdr3_nt: TGTGCCAGCAGCTTAGACGGCAATCAGCCCCAGCATTTT; cdr3_aa: CASSLDGNQPQHF
clone_size: many; d_call: TRBD1; v_call: TRBV28; j_call: TRBJ2-7; cdr3_nt: TGTGCCAGCATACCAGCGGACAGGGAGGAGCAGTACTTC; cdr3_aa: CASIPADREEQYF
clone_size: -; d_call: TRBD2; v_call: TRBV3-1; j_call: TRBJ2-5; cdr3_nt: TGTGCCAGCAGCTCGACTAGCGGGGGGGAGGGCCAGTACTTC; cdr3_aa: CASSSTSGGEGQYF
clone_size: many; d_call: -; v_call: TRBV28; j_call: TRBJ1-1; cdr3_nt: TGTGCCAGCAGTTTGGTCGGAGGCTACACTGAAGCTTTCTTT; cdr3_aa: CASSLVGGYTEAFF
clone_size: many; d_call: -; v_call: TRBV7-8; j_call: TRBJ2-7; cdr3_nt: TGTGCCAGCAGCCCACGGACAGTGGACTTCGCCTACGAGCAGTACTTC; cdr3_aa: CASSPRTVDFAYEQYF
clone_size: -; d_call: -; v_call: TRBV4-1; j_call: TRBJ2-2; cdr3_nt: TGCGCCAGCAGCCAAGTTCCTAGAGTGGGCGCCGGGGAGCTGTTTTTT; cdr3_aa: CASSQVPRVGAGELFF
clone_size: many; d_call: -; v_call: TRBV29-1; j_call: TRBJ1-1; cdr3_nt: TGCAGCGGGGATTGGGGGAACACTGAAGCTTTCTTT; cdr3_aa: CSGDWGNTEAFF
clone_size: many; d_call: -; v_call: TRBV15; j_call: TRBJ1-3; cdr3_nt: TGTGCCACCAGCAGAGACCCCGGGGGTAGGGGAAACACCATATATTTT; cdr3_aa: CATSRDPGGRGNTIYF
clone_size: many; d_call: -; v_call: TRBV9; j_call: TRBJ2-2; cdr3_nt: TGTGCCAGCAGCGTAGCATCCGTTCACACCGGGGAGCTGTTTTTT; cdr3_aa: CASSVASVHTGELFF
clone_size: many; d_call: -; v_call: TRBV6-5; j_call: TRBJ1-5; cdr3_nt: TGTGCCAGCAGTTACCTGGGTTTGGGAAATCAGCCCCAGCATTTT; cdr3_aa: CASSYLGLGNQPQHF
clone_size: many; d_call: -; v_call: TRBV28; j_call: TRBJ1-3; cdr3_nt: TGTGCCAGCAGTGTGTCCCCCTCTGGAAACACCATATATTTT; cdr3_aa: CASSVSPSGNTIYF
clone_size: -; d_call: TRBD1; v_call: TRBV11-2; j_call: TRBJ2-7; cdr3_nt: TGTGCCAGCAGCTTAGGCAGGACAGGGGGCTCCTACGAGCAGTACTTC; cdr3_aa: CASSLGRTGGSYEQYF
clone_size: few; d_call: -; v_call: TRBV7-9; j_call: TRBJ2-7; cdr3_nt: TGTGCCAGCAGCTATCGGAGGAGCCCTTTCTACGAGCAGTACTTC; cdr3_aa: CASSYRRSPFYEQYF
clone_size: many; d_call: TRBD2; v_call: TRBV13; j_call: TRBJ2-6; cdr3_nt: TGTGCCAGCAGCCGTATAGCGGGGGTCTCTGGGGCCAACGTCCTGACTTTC; cdr3_aa: CASSRIAGVSGANVLTF
clone_size: many; d_call: -; v_call: TRBV6-4; j_call: TRBJ1-5; cdr3_nt: TGTGCCAGCAGTCCCCACTATAAAGGGGGGCGCAATCAGCCCCAGCATTTT; cdr3_aa: CASSPHYKGGRNQPQHF